This T cell receptor beta chain was identified during a study of T cells in Graves' hyperthyroidism and ophthalmopathy. Study results and limitations: Ophthalmopathy stood apart from stable hyperthyroidism in a 13 V-J model.

The investigators amplified TCR beta CDR3 regions from RNA transcripts. TCR CDR3 regions were first amplified by RT-PCR with HTBI primers. Using its own MiXCR run on the multiplex PCR reads, TCRdb lists one record per CDR3 protein. Of some 600,000 distinct CDR3 sequences listed, about 15% were seen once; the top ten hold roughly 5.5%. Trimming cost V 1 base and J 4 bases; bases outside gene matches: 3. This CDR3 is 14 amino acids long. CDR1 is SGHTA and CDR2 is FQGNSA in the germline V gene. This clonotype was observed many times. Its antigen is currently unknown. V gene TRBV7-2 combines with J gene TRBJ1-2, with 7 nucleotides matching TRBD1. The source is a woman under 40 with Graves' hyperthyroidism that later progressed to Graves' ophthalmopathy. Specimen: blood. This CDR3 reads CASSLGEGAYGYTF. The CDR3 nucleotides read TGTGCCAGCAGCTTAGGCGAGGGGGCCTATGGCTACACCTTC.